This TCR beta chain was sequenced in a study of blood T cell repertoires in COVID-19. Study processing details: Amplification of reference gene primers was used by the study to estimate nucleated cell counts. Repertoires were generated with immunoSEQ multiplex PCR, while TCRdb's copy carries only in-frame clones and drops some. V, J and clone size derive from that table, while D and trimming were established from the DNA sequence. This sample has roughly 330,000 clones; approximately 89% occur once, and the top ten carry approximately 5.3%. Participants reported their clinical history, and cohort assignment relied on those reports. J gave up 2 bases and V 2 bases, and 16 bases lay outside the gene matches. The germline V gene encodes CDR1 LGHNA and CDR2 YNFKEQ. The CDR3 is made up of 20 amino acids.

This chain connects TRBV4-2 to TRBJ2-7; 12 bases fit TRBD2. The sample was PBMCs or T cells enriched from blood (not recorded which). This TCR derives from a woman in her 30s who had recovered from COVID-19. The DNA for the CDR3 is TGTGCCAGCAGCCAAAAGGACGGGGCTAGCGGGGGGGCCTATCCCTACGAGCAGTACTTC. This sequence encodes CASSQKDGASGGAYPYEQYF.